This T cell receptor (beta chain) was identified during a study of T cells after yellow fever vaccination. Study in general: Those fractions that held only low numbers of cells were prepared using the SMART-Seq v4 Ultra Low Input RNA kit. Study-wide results and caveats: Re-detected after boosting: most primary clones, 96% of CD4 and over 80% of CD8. Any FACS-sorted repertoire could hold abundant clonotypes that contaminate it from the bulk population.

This clonotype was detected ten times or more. Its specificity is not known. Making TCR cDNA involved 5'RACE template switching, which added UMIs and a universal primer site. MiXCR, run by TCRdb on the 5' RACE reads, gives a single entry per CDR3 protein. Among 250,000 to 350,000 distinct CDR3 sequences listed, approximately 4.3% were seen once. The source is a man aged 18-30 years who received the YFV17D yellow fever vaccine. Sequences were derived from PBMCs, sampled 15 days after the yellow fever booster vaccination.

The chain's CDR3 is CASSQGQGSAELFF. The CDR3 nucleotides read TGCGCCAGCAGCCAAGGACAGGGATCTGCGGAGCTGTTTTTT. The rearrangement uses TRBV4-1 and TRBJ2-2; 7 nucleotides line up with TRBD1. This CDR3 comprises 14 residues. V lost 1 base to trimming and J lost 10 bases; unmatched junction nucleotides: 6. Germline V gene data show CDR1 as MGHRA and CDR2 as YSYEKL.